Below, 27 T cell receptor beta chains from the same sample are listed, as sequenced in a study of blood T cell repertoires in COVID-19 (dated by TCRdb to the early 2020s). The library came from the immunoSEQ multiplex PCR assay. TCRdb obtained this table from immuneACCESS and retained in-frame rearrangements with V and J assigned. These tables miss some clones; where compared with another copy, unresolved V genes account for less than half of the shortfall, and the remainder is unexplained. The sample table shows a few hundred thousand clones, and roughly 85% are seen once. The top ten clones comprise about 19% of the sample. Source material: PBMCs or T cells enriched from blood (not recorded which). The receptors originated from a man aged 40-49 years who had recovered from COVID-19.

The rearrangement links TRBV4-1 to TRBJ2-1, with 7 bases that match TRBD2. Germline V gene lookup returns CDR1 MGHRA and CDR2 YSYEKL. This CDR3 has 16 amino acids. The J segment lost 2 bases and the V segment lost 1 base, leaving 5 bases of the junction unmatched. The CDR3 here is CASSQGASGPYNEQFF. The CDR3 nucleotides read TGCGCCAGCAGCCAAGGGGCTAGCGGTCCCTACAATGAGCAGTTCTTC.

This rearrangement joins TRBV2 to TRBJ1-5; D is possibly TRBD1 (5 bases). The CDR3 has 17 residues. The germline V gene encodes CDR1 SNHLY and CDR2 FYNNEI. V was pared by 0 bases and J by 5 bases, with 17 bases between. CDR3 loop: CASSEALRQGRDQPQHF. CDR3 DNA sequence: TGTGCCAGCAGTGAAGCGCTTCGTCAGGGCCGCGATCAGCCCCAGCATTTT.

The chain links TRBV29-1 to TRBJ1-2, with a tentative D call TRBD1 (6 bases). Germline V CDR1 and CDR2: SQVTM, ANQGSEA. V lost 3 bases, J lost 8 bases, and 16 bases lay in between. The CDR3 has 13 residues. CDR3 residues: CSVDAEGGWGYTF. DNA for the CDR3: TGCAGCGTTGACGCCGAAGGGGGTTGGGGCTACACCTTC.

This rearrangement joins TRBV9 to TRBJ2-1; weak D call: TRBD1 (5 bases). The CDR3 is 11 residues long. CDR1 and CDR2 (germline): SGDLS, YYNGEE. Trimming left V 2 bases short and J 8 bases short, with 5 bases between. The CDR3 DNA is TGTGCCAGCAGCGTCAGGGATGAGCAGTTCTTC. It is translated as CASSVRDEQFF.

V and J are TRBV13 and TRBJ1-2; 8 positions match TRBD1. Germline V gene lookup returns CDR1 PRHDT and CDR2 FYEKMQ (reference sequence). CDR3 length: 17 amino acids. The trim removed 2 bases at V and 6 bases at J, leaving 14 bases unmatched. CDR3 bases: TGTGCCAGCAGCTTAAAGACAGGGGATTTGAGAGTAAATGGCTACACCTTC. As protein: CASSLKTGDLRVNGYTF. Full variable domain (remainder filled in from reference TRBV13 and TRBJ1-2): AAGVIQSPRHLIKEKRETATLKCYPIPRHDTVYWYQQGPGQDPQFLISFYEKMQSDKGSIPDRFSAQQFSDYHSELNMSSLELGDSALYFCASSLKTGDLRVNGYTFGSGTRLTVV.

This sequence joins TRBV19 and TRBJ2-5; 10 bases align to TRBD1. The germline gives CDR1 LNHDA, CDR2 SQIVND (reference sequence). The CDR3 has 14 residues. The V segment lost 3 bases and the J segment 5 bases; nucleotides outside the gene matches: 3. The CDR3 DNA is TGTGCCAGTAGTATGGGACAGGGGCATGAGACCCAGTACTTC. Translated, it gives CASSMGQGHETQYF.

This clone was seen a handful of times. The rearrangement joins TRBV7-8 to TRBJ2-3; TRBD2 matches at 8 bases. The germline CDR1 and CDR2 sequences are SGHVS and FQNEAQ. V lost 5 bases and J lost 5; bases outside the gene matches: 6. The CDR3 sequence is 14 residues long. The CDR3 bases are TGTGCCAGCAGCCCCGGGGGGGAAAAAGATACGCAGTATTTT. It translates to CASSPGGEKDTQYF.

The chain employs TRBV5-5 and TRBJ1-1, with TRBD1 identical over 7 bases. With V trimmed by 2 bases and J by 0 bases, 1 base remained unmatched. CDR1 is SGHKS and CDR2 is YYEKEE in the germline V gene (reference sequence). The CDR3 is 14 amino acids. CDR3 nucleotide sequence: TGTGCCAGCAGCTTACAGGGGATGAACACTGAAGCTTTCTTT. Protein sequence: CASSLQGMNTEAFF. Based on the CDR3 plus reference TRBV5-5 and TRBJ1-1, the full variable domain is DAGVTQSPTHLIKTRGQQVTLRCSPISGHKSVSWYQQVLGQGPQFIFQYYEKEERGRGNFPDRFSARQFPNYSSELNVNALLLGDSALYLCASSLQGMNTEAFFGQGTRLTVV.

V usage is TRBV19 and J usage is TRBJ2-3; 8 bases fit TRBD1. The CDR3 contains 16 residues. Germline loops: CDR1 LNHDA, CDR2 SQIVND (reference sequence). With 7 bases clipped from V and 5 bases from J, the junction kept 14 bases outside the gene matches. The CDR3 loop is CASTEDLDRDQDTQYF. The CDR3 DNA sequence: TGTGCCAGTACCGAAGATCTGGACAGGGATCAAGATACGCAGTATTTT. Combining the CDR3 with reference TRBV19 and TRBJ2-3 gives the whole variable domain DGGITQSPKYLFRKEGQNVTLSCEQNLNHDAMYWYRQDPGQGLRLIYYSQIVNDFQKGDIAEGYSVSREKKESFPLTVTSAQKNPTAFYLCASTEDLDRDQDTQYFGPGTRLTVL.

The genes are TRBV9 and TRBJ2-7; 8 nucleotides agree with TRBD2. Trimming removed 4 bases from V and 6 bases from J; junction bases left unmatched: 6. CDR3 size: 13 residues. Germline V gene lookup returns CDR1 SGDLS and CDR2 YYNGEE. The CDR3 coding sequence is TGTGCCAGCAGCCCAACGGGGGGGGGCGAGCAGTACTTC. Its protein product is CASSPTGGGEQYF.

CDR3 protein: CASSLVGSGRVGTEAFF. The CDR3 nucleotides read TGTGCCAGCAGCTTGGTTGGGTCAGGTCGAGTGGGCACTGAAGCTTTCTTT. The genes are TRBV5-5 and TRBJ1-1, with no clear D. This CDR3 has 17 amino acids. V was trimmed by 0 bases and J by 4 bases, leaving 19 bases between them. Germline assignment: CDR1 SGHKS and CDR2 YYEKEE (reference sequence).

The J gene is TRBJ2-7, the V gene TRBV5-4, with 10 bases identical to TRBD2. J was trimmed by 3 bases and V by 4 bases; bases with no gene match: 13. Germline CDR1 is SGHNT and CDR2 is YYREEE (reference sequence). The CDR3 spans 17 residues. Here the CDR3 reads CASSPASGSPSFYEQYF. For the CDR3, the DNA is TGTGCCAGCAGCCCCGCTAGCGGGAGCCCGTCGTTCTACGAGCAGTACTTC.

This chain links TRBV7-8 with TRBJ2-7; the match to TRBD2 covers 8 bases. The ends lost 2 bases at V and 4 bases at J; junction bases unmatched: 4. The CDR3 extends over 14 amino acids. Germline CDR1 reads SGHVS; CDR2 reads FQNEAQ. The CDR3 nucleotides are TGTGCCAGCAGCTTAAGAGCGGGAGTTTACGAGCAGTACTTC. It codes for CASSLRAGVYEQYF. The whole variable domain, filled in from reference TRBV7-8 and TRBJ2-7, reads GAGVSQSPRYKVAKRGQDVALRCDPISGHVSLFWYQQALGQGPEFLTYFQNEAQLDKSGLPSDRFFAERPEGSVSTLKIQRTQQEDSAVYLCASSLRAGVYEQYFGPGTRLTVT.

The J gene is TRBJ2-1, the V gene TRBV19; 7 bases agree with TRBD2. The germline V gene encodes CDR1 LNHDA and CDR2 SQIVND (reference sequence). Unmatched junction bases numbered 11, after V lost 9 bases and J lost 12 bases. This CDR3 spans 12 amino acids. As DNA, the CDR3 is TGTGCCAGCCGCGGGGGAGGGGAGGTGCAGTTCTTC. This translates into CASRGGGEVQFF.

V is TRBV5-1 and J is TRBJ2-6; D gene uncertain. V lost 4 bases and J 4 bases, leaving 12 bases between the germline ends. This CDR3 region has 15 residues. CDR1 SGHRS and CDR2 YFSETQ come from the germline V gene. The CDR3 DNA sequence: TGCGCCAGCAGCCTCCCTCTTCGGGGGGCCAACGTCCTGACTTTC. It translates to CASSLPLRGANVLTF.

This clone appeared a few times. This chain joins TRBV30 and TRBJ1-6, with 7 nucleotides matching TRBD1. This CDR3 is 14 amino acids long. The junction had 6 bases not matched to a gene; V was cut back by 3 bases and J by 7 bases. Germline V gene data show CDR1 as GTSNPN and CDR2 as SVGIG (reference sequence). The CDR3 nucleotides are TGTGCCTGGAGGCTGACAGGGAGGAATTCACCCCTCCACTTT. Amino acid sequence: CAWRLTGRNSPLHF.

V usage is TRBV29-1 and J usage is TRBJ2-1; D is unclear. Trimming left V 3 bases short and J 5 bases short, with 5 bases between. The V gene's germline CDR1 is SQVTM and CDR2 ANQGSEA. The CDR3 contains 11 residues. The CDR3: CSVESDNEQFF. CDR3 bases: TGCAGCGTTGAGTCCGACAATGAGCAGTTCTTC.

This sequence joins TRBV9 and TRBJ1-2; possibly TRBD1 for D (6 bases). The V end was cut by 0 bases, the J end by 4 bases, with 16 bases between. There are 16 residues in the CDR3. The germline gives CDR1 SGDLS, CDR2 YYNGEE. In nucleotides, the CDR3 is TGTGCCAGCAGCGTAGACCGACCACAGGGACGCTATGGCTACACCTTC. Amino acids: CASSVDRPQGRYGYTF.

The chain is built from TRBV9 and TRBJ1-6; the D gene is possibly TRBD1 (5 bases). CDR3 length: 13 amino acids. V gave up 7 bases and J gave up 7 bases, with 12 bases separating them. From germline, CDR1 is SGDLS and CDR2 YYNGEE. The CDR3 spells CASDPQGNSPLHF. The CDR3 DNA reads as TGTGCCAGCGACCCCCAGGGAAATTCACCCCTCCACTTT.

This rearrangement joins TRBV27 to TRBJ2-1, with D possibly matching TRBD2 (6 bases). Per the germline V gene, CDR1 is MNHEY and CDR2 is SMNVEV (reference sequence). The CDR3 extends over 17 amino acids. Trimming removed 4 bases at V and 1 base at J, with 17 bases between. The chain's CDR3 is CASSSPPSARSYNEQFF. Here the CDR3 DNA reads TGTGCCAGCAGTTCCCCCCCTAGCGCGAGGTCCTACAATGAGCAGTTCTTC.

The rearrangement uses TRBV6-2 or TRBV6-3 and TRBJ2-7; no firm D call. There are 14 residues in the CDR3. The V end lost 4 bases, the J end lost 7 bases, and 17 bases lay between the germline ends. Germline V gene lookup returns CDR1 MNHEY and CDR2 SVGEGT. CDR3 in DNA: TGTGCCAGCAGTTGGCAGCCAGATTTCGGGGAGCAGTACTTC. It encodes CASSWQPDFGEQYF.

The V and J genes are TRBV7-9 and TRBJ2-1; D remains unclear. V was shortened by 1 base and J by 0 bases, with 10 bases between the two germline ends. Germline assignment: CDR1 SEHNR and CDR2 FQNEAQ (reference sequence). This CDR3 spans 16 amino acids. The CDR3: CASSLEWAPSYNEQFF. CDR3 DNA sequence: TGTGCCAGCAGCTTAGAGTGGGCCCCCTCCTACAATGAGCAGTTCTTC.

This sequence joins TRBV18 and TRBJ1-5, with D maybe TRBD1 (5 bases). CDR1 is KGHSH, CDR2 LQKENI, per germline. CDR3 length: 13 residues. Trimming pared 4 bases from V and 3 bases from J, leaving 7 bases between. The CDR3: CASSQGNNQPQHF. Written as DNA, the CDR3 is TGTGCCAGCTCACAGGGGAACAATCAGCCCCAGCATTTT.

The V gene is TRBV4-1, the J gene TRBJ2-7; maybe TRBD2 (6 bases). V lost 3 bases and J lost 2, with 11 bases in between. Germline V gene lookup returns CDR1 MGHRA and CDR2 YSYEKL. The CDR3 is made up of 14 amino acids. CDR3 loop: CASSQEGIAYEQYF. In DNA form, the CDR3 reads TGCGCCAGCAGCCAGGAGGGAATCGCCTACGAGCAGTACTTC.

The V gene is TRBV6-2 or TRBV6-3, the J gene TRBJ2-7, with D perhaps TRBD2 (5 bases). V was trimmed by 3 bases and J by 2 bases, leaving 20 bases between them. The CDR3 has 17 amino acids. Germline CDR1 is MNHEY and CDR2 is SVGEGT. The CDR3 sequence is CASSYNRRRGDPYEQYF. The CDR3 bases are TGTGCCAGCAGTTATAATCGCCGCCGGGGAGATCCCTACGAGCAGTACTTC.

The genes are TRBV7-9 and TRBJ1-2; D is ambiguous. Germline values: CDR1 SEHNR, CDR2 FQNEAQ (reference sequence). Trimming cost V 5 bases and J 8 bases, with 15 bases left between them. The CDR3 is made up of 13 amino acids. This CDR3 is CASSPPESDGYTF. CDR3 in DNA: TGTGCCAGCAGCCCCCCGGAAAGCGACGGCTACACCTTC. The complete variable domain, with remaining parts taken from reference TRBV7-9 and TRBJ1-2, reads DTGVSQNPRHKITKRGQNVTFRCDPISEHNRLYWYRQTLGQGPEFLTYFQNEAQLEKSRLLSDRFSAERPKGSFSTLEIQRTEQGDSAMYLCASSPPESDGYTFGSGTRLTVV.

This clone has only a few counts. The chain has TRBV28 and TRBJ2-7; a possible D gene is TRBD2 (5 bases). V dropped 3 bases and J dropped 4 bases, with 16 bases sitting between them. Germline V gene lookup returns CDR1 MDHEN and CDR2 SYDVKM. The CDR3 runs to 15 residues. CDR3 region: CASSFSLVGIYEQYF. DNA of the CDR3: TGTGCCAGCAGTTTCTCGCTAGTCGGGATTTACGAGCAGTACTTC. The full variable domain, with the rest looked up from reference TRBV28 and TRBJ2-7, is DVKVTQSSRYLVKRTGEKVFLECVQDMDHENMFWYRQDPGLGLRLIYFSYDVKMKEKGDIPEGYSVSREKKERFSLILESASTNQTSMYLCASSFSLVGIYEQYFGPGTRLTVT.